Below, one TCR beta chain is given with its context. Its antigen is undetermined. CDR3-region Arm-PCR and iRepertoire HTBI primers produced the TCR beta libraries. Authors' processing steps: Among the samples, 50 to 80 TRBV and 14 to 15 TRBJ segments were identified. MiXCR, applied by TCRdb to the multiplex PCR reads, yields one record per CDR3 protein. V and J calls and clone size were set by TCRdb, not the authors. The sample carries over 650,000 distinct CDR3 sequences, about 30% recorded once. Germline V CDR1 and CDR2: MNHEY, SVGEGT. The CDR3 is made up of 17 amino acids. The sample comes from a study of regulatory T cells in long-lasting Graves disease. General study results and limits: Thyroid tissue went unexamined; only peripheral blood was analyzed.

The sample's time point: persistent/refractory GD, antithyroid drugs over 5 years with positive TRAb. The TCR library was made from RNA extracted from PBMCs. This chain connects TRBV6-2 or TRBV6-3 to TRBJ2-5; tentatively, D is TRBD1 or TRBD2 (6 bases each). The last part of the DNA fits TRBJ2-7 better; the J call may be wrong. The source material was peripheral blood mononuclear cells (PBMCs), sampled when the disease was refractory, from a patient treated with antithyroid drugs. The receptor was derived from a female donor with Graves disease. CDR3 coding DNA: TGTGCCAGCAGTTACTACCTAGGGCCGGGGGCCTCCTACGAGCAGTACTTC. Its translation: CASSYYLGPGASYEQYF.